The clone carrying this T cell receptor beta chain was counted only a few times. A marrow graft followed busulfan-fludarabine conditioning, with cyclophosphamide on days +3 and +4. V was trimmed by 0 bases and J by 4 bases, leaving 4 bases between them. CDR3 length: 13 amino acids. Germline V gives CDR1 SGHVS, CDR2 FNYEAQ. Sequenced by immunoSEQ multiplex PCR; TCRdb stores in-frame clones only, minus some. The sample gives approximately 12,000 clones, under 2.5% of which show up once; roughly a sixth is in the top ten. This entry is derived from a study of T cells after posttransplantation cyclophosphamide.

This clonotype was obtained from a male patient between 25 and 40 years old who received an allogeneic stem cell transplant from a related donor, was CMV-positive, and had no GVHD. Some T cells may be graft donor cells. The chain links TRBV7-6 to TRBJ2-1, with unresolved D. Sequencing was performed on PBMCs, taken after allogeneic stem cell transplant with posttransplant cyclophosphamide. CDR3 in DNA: TGTGCCAGCAGCTTAGCTAGATACAATGAGCAGTTCTTC. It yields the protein CASSLARYNEQFF.